The following is a T cell receptor (beta chain) sequence with its context. As yet, its antigen is unknown. The germline CDR1 and CDR2 sequences are LGHDT and YNNKEL (reference sequence). Trimming cost V 4 bases and J 6 bases; bases outside gene matches: 5. The CDR3 sequence is 14 residues long. Sequencing used immunoSEQ multiplex PCR; TCRdb keeps in-frame clones, though not all of them. The table has 360,000 or so clones, roughly 91% seen once. These data come from a study of Ad26.COV2.S vaccination and SARS-CoV-2 variants. On the study more broadly: Donor was one of the participants in the Ad26.COV2.S arm of the COV1001 trial. Overall study results and limits: Spike-specific TCR breadth ran higher among vaccine recipients than placebo recipients. Vaccine and placebo recipients had comparable breadth of non-spike TCRs.

Treatment specified: 15 to 20 received Ad26.COV2.S at low or high dose, single or two shots; five or six received placebo; per-sample allocation not given. Sampling was done on day 63 after the first vaccine or placebo injection. The genes are TRBV3-1 (or the pseudogene TRBV3-2) and TRBJ1-2, with TRBD1 identical over 10 bases. The sequencing here drew on peripheral blood, taken in a trial of Ad26.COV2.S vaccine versus placebo. The sequence derives from a person between 18 and 65 years old who received the Ad26.COV2.S COVID-19 vaccine or a placebo. The CDR3 spells CASSPIGTGDGYTF. For the CDR3, the DNA is TGTGCCAGCAGCCCAATAGGGACAGGGGATGGCTACACCTTC.